This T cell receptor (beta chain) comes out of a study of T-cell reconstitution after alpha-beta-depleted transplantation in children. Whole-study results and caveats: Counts and diversity of T cells one year after transplant came mostly from newly produced T cells. At day 60, the high TCRbeta diversity found in some patients originated from recipient T cells and thymic progenitors that had survived.

In the case of this clonotype: Its target is unknown.

This CDR3 spans 11 amino acids. Germline assignment: CDR1 SQVTM and CDR2 ANQGSEA. The trim removed 7 bases at V and 14 bases at J, leaving 11 bases unmatched. The TCRbeta library incorporated unique molecular identifiers. TCRdb reanalysed the PCR reads using MiXCR and keeps one entry per CDR3 protein. The table shows some 310,000 distinct CDR3 sequences, with 20% to 30% occurring only once. The sequence derives from a male patient between 10 and 17 years old who had a stem cell transplant for acute lymphoblastic leukemia, so the T cells may come from the graft donor. This sample comprised PBMCs, mostly from graft donor cells, obtained 180 days after TCRalphabeta/CD19-depleted stem cell transplant. The chain joins TRBV29-1 to TRBJ2-1; 7 bases map to TRBD2. Written as DNA, the CDR3 is TGCAGCGCCCACGCATGGGAGGGTGAGTTCTTC. This sequence encodes CSAHAWEGEFF.